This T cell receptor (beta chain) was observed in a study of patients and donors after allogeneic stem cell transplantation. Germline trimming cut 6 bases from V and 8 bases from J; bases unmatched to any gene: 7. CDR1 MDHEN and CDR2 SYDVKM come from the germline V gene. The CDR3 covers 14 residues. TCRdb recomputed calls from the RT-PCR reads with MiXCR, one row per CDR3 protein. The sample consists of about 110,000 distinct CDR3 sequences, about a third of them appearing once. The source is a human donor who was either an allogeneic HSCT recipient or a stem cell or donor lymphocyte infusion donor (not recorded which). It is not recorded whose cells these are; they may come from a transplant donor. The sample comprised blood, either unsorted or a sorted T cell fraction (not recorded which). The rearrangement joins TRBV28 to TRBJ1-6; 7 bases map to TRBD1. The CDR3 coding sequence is TGTGCCAGCAGAGTAGGGGGCACGGATTCACCCCTCCACTTT. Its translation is CASRVGGTDSPLHF.